The rows below give T cell receptor beta chains drawn from one sample of a study of control samples from healthy donors and cancer patients. Measured with immunoSEQ multiplex PCR; TCRdb has only the in-frame clones, and not every one. The profile shows some 120,000 clones, under 95% of them singletons. The sequenced material came from PBMCs. The receptor source for this set is a man aged 45-65 years with head and neck cancer. CDR3s leave out the opening cysteine and the closing phenylalanine or tryptophan.

v_call	cdr3_aa
TRBV11-2	ASSSQGISGANVLT
TRBV24-1	ATSLQGVETQY
TRBV7-9	ASSSRGDPNYGYT
TRBV2	ASSEGQGALYEQY
TRBV12-3/TRBV12-4	ASSRKTLFQY
TRBV3-1/TRBV3-2	ASSQDGGAQGRQPQH
TRBV5-1	ASSKIPGAYEQY
TRBV9	ASSVPTSGLADTGELF
TRBV6-2/TRBV6-3	ASSYSIRDREPQH
TRBV13	ASTLRRDGELF
TRBV4-1	ASSQEGGVSGNTIY
TRBV27	ASRTTGEPPDTQY
TRBV30	AWSVKVVPYEQY
TRBV30	AWNLGSPEQY
TRBV3-1/TRBV3-2	ASSQDVGMAETQY
TRBV5-5	ASSLGPGDYGYT
TRBV25-1	ASSEPGSPGNTIY
TRBV4-2	ASSQGRVQETQY
TRBV30	AWRTAGANVLT
TRBV24-1	ATSDSGTASGTQY
TRBV29-1	SVRDRGSGNTIY
TRBV30	AWSTGTESYNEQF
TRBV19	ASSIKASGGAGELF
TRBV15	ATSGRSWRGQAGELF
TRBV4-2	ASSQGGLRGTTDTQY
TRBV5-6	ASSSRFERGSTDTQY
TRBV29-1	GAGGDNYGYT
TRBV30	AWSVGQGNQPQH
TRBV24-1	ATSAPGREQPQH
TRBV6-1	ASSERWGGSPLH
TRBV9	ASSGGGGLGTDTQY